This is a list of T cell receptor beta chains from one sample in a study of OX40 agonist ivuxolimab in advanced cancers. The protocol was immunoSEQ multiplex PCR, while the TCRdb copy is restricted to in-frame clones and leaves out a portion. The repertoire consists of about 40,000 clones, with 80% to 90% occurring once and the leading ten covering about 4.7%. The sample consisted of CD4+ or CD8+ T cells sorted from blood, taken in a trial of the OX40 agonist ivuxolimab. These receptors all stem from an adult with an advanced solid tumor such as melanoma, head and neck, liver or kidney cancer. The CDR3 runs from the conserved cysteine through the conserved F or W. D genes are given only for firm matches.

DNA: TGTGCCAGCAGTTTAAGGTTCGGGGGAGAGGCGCAGTACTTC
CDR3: CASSLRFGGEAQYF
J: TRBJ2-7
V: TRBV28
D: NA

DNA: TGCGCCAGCAGCTTCGACAGGGGACGAGATACGCAGTATTTT
CDR3: CASSFDRGRDTQYF
J: TRBJ2-3
V: TRBV5-1
D: TRBD1

DNA: TGTGCGAGCCAGCAGGGGTCAAAAGAGACCCAGTACTTC
CDR3: CASQQGSKETQYF
J: TRBJ2-5
V: TRBV28
D: NA

DNA: TGTGCCAGCAGCCGTCTGGGGGAGCAGTACTTC
CDR3: CASSRLGEQYF
J: TRBJ2-7
V: TRBV7-9
D: NA

DNA: TGTGCCTGGAGTCGACAGGACCGTCAGCCCCAGCATTTT
CDR3: CAWSRQDRQPQHF
J: TRBJ1-5
V: TRBV30
D: NA

DNA: TGTGCCAGCAGTGAGGAGGGCTCGAATCTAAATCAGTACTTC
CDR3: CASSEEGSNLNQYF
J: TRBJ2-4
V: TRBV2
D: NA

DNA: TGCAGCGTTTTAGGGACAGGGGATGAAAAACTGTTTTTT
CDR3: CSVLGTGDEKLFF
J: TRBJ1-4
V: TRBV29-1
D: TRBD1

DNA: TGTGCCAGCTCAGCAGTCGACCAGAACACTGAAGCTTTCTTT
CDR3: CASSAVDQNTEAFF
J: TRBJ1-1
V: TRBV18
D: NA

DNA: TGTGCCTGGAGCAATACAGGGGGCACTTCACCCCTCCACTTT
CDR3: CAWSNTGGTSPLHF
J: TRBJ1-6
V: TRBV30
D: TRBD1

DNA: TGTGCCAGCAGCTTCGGCGGAGCTGGAAACACCATATATTTT
CDR3: CASSFGGAGNTIYF
J: TRBJ1-3
V: TRBV7-9
D: NA

DNA: TGTGCCAGCAGTTACCTGGGGACAGGGGGCGATCGGGTGCAGTACTTC
CDR3: CASSYLGTGGDRVQYF
J: TRBJ2-5
V: TRBV6-5
D: TRBD1

DNA: TGTGCCAGCAGCCTTGGGACAGTTAATGAAAAACTGTTTTTT
CDR3: CASSLGTVNEKLFF
J: TRBJ1-4
V: TRBV5-6
D: TRBD1

DNA: TGTGCCAGCAGTTTATCCGACGCCCCTCAGCCCCAGCATTTT
CDR3: CASSLSDAPQPQHF
J: TRBJ1-5
V: TRBV28
D: NA

DNA: TGTGCCTGGAGTGAGGAGCGGGATCGGAGAGATACGCAGTATTTT
CDR3: CAWSEERDRRDTQYF
J: TRBJ2-3
V: TRBV30
D: TRBD2

DNA: TGTGCCAGCAGCTCCCGGGTGGGCGAAAAACTGTTTTTT
CDR3: CASSSRVGEKLFF
J: TRBJ1-4
V: TRBV7-2
D: NA

DNA: TGTGCCAGCAGTGTTTTGGCCGGGGCCGTTATCATCTTTGACTTC
CDR3: CASSVLAGAVIIFDF
J: TRBJ2-5
V: TRBV6-1
D: NA

DNA: TGTGCCAGCAGACTGAAGACCCAGTACTTC
CDR3: CASRLKTQYF
J: TRBJ2-5
V: TRBV21-1
D: NA

DNA: TGTGCCAGCACCCGGGACAGTACCTACGAGCAGTACTTC
CDR3: CASTRDSTYEQYF
J: TRBJ2-7
V: TRBV2
D: TRBD1

DNA: TGTGCCAGTAGTATCAGGGAGCCGTCAGATACGCAGTATTTT
CDR3: CASSIREPSDTQYF
J: TRBJ2-3
V: TRBV19
D: NA

DNA: TGTGCCATCAGCCCTAGCAATCAGCCCCAGCATTTT
CDR3: CAISPSNQPQHF
J: TRBJ1-5
V: TRBV10-3
D: NA

DNA: TGTGCCAGCTCACGACAGGGCTCCGGCTACACCTTC
CDR3: CASSRQGSGYTF
J: TRBJ1-2
V: TRBV18
D: TRBD1

DNA: TGCAGTGCTAGTCCAGTGAACGAGCAGTACTTC
CDR3: CSASPVNEQYF
J: TRBJ2-7
V: TRBV20-1
D: NA

DNA: TGTGCCAGCCTTAGGGGAGGGCCCAATCAGCCCCAGCATTTT
CDR3: CASLRGGPNQPQHF
J: TRBJ1-5
V: TRBV28
D: NA

DNA: TGCGCCAGCAGCCAAGTAGGCAGGGGGTATGAAGGCTACACCTTC
CDR3: CASSQVGRGYEGYTF
J: TRBJ1-2
V: TRBV4-1
D: TRBD1

DNA: TGTGCCAGCAGCCAAGATAGGGCCATGGGGGAGCAGTACTTC
CDR3: CASSQDRAMGEQYF
J: TRBJ2-5
V: TRBV4-2
D: NA